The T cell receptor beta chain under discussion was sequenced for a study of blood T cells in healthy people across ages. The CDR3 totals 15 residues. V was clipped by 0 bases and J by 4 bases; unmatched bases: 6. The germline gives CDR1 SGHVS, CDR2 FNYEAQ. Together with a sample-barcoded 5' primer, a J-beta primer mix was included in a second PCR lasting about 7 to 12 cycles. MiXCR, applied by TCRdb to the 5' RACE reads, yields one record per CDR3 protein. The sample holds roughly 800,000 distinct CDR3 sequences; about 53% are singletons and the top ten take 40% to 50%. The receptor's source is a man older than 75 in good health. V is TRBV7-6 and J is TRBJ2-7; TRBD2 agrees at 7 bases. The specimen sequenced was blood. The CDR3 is CASSLASSGMYEQYF. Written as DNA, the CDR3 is TGTGCCAGCAGCTTAGCGTCCAGCGGGATGTACGAGCAGTACTTC.